Here is one TCR beta chain with its context. This CDR3 contains 14 residues. Trimming removed 4 bases at V and 8 bases at J, with 18 bases between. The germline gives CDR1 LNHDA, CDR2 SQIVND (reference sequence). This specimen belongs to a study of memory CD4+ T cells and cytomegalovirus serostatus. The sort gate was single viable CD3+CD4+CD8-CD45RO+ cells for memory CD4+ T cells. TCRdb's copy holds only in-frame clones and misses some; the assay was immunoSEQ multiplex PCR. The sample lists about 53,000 clones, roughly 78% seen once, with roughly 0.77% in the top ten. This sequence joins TRBV19 and TRBJ2-7; the D gene is possibly TRBD1 (5 bases). The sample taken for sequencing was memory CD4+ T cells from blood. This clonotype was sampled from an adult in good health and CMV-seronegative. CDR3 DNA sequence: TGTGCCAGTAGTACACCCGCCCGGCAGGGAAAGCAGTACTTC. This gives the protein CASSTPARQGKQYF. The variable domain in full, with the rest retrieved from reference TRBV19 and TRBJ2-7, is DGGITQSPKYLFRKEGQNVTLSCEQNLNHDAMYWYRQDPGQGLRLIYYSQIVNDFQKGDIAEGYSVSREKKESFPLTVTSAQKNPTAFYLCASSTPARQGKQYFGPGTRLTVT.